Shown below are 15 T cell receptor beta chains from a single sample sequenced in a study of T cells in Graves' hyperthyroidism and ophthalmopathy. Using RNA transcripts as the source, TCR beta CDR3 regions were amplified. Researchers ran a first-round RT-PCR on the TCR CDR3 using the HTBI primer set. TCRdb used MiXCR to reprocess the multiplex PCR reads, holding one entry per CDR3 protein. The table has 700,000 to 950,000 distinct CDR3 sequences, roughly 32% seen once. Sequences were obtained from blood. These receptor sequences come from a woman in her 40s with Graves' hyperthyroidism.

In the case of this clonotype: At one end the junction does not follow the germline gene, possibly because of a read error. The chain joins TRBV10-3 to TRBJ1-6; a possible D gene is TRBD1 (5 bases). The CDR3 has 14 residues. From germline, CDR1 is ENHRY and CDR2 SYGVKD. This CDR3 is CAIGEEQGSSPLHF. For the CDR3, the DNA is TGTGCCATCGGTGAGGAGCAGGGAAGCTCACCCCTCCACTTT.

Of note for this clonotype: Mismatch with germline at one junction end may stem from a read error. V is TRBV7-3 and J is TRBJ2-5; D may be TRBD2 (5 bases). CDR1 SGHTA and CDR2 FQGTGA come from the germline V gene. CDR3 length: 15 amino acids. The DNA of the CDR3 is TGCGCCAGCAGCCATAGGATCGGGATACAAGAGACCCAGTACTTC. As protein: CASSHRIGIQETQYF.

The rearrangement links TRBV6-5 to TRBJ1-1; D unresolved. This CDR3 spans 17 amino acids. V was pared by 0 bases and J by 1 base, with 15 bases between. Germline values: CDR1 MNHEY, CDR2 SVGAGI. CDR3 residues: CASSYSFSYETNTEAFF. CDR3 nucleotide sequence: TGTGCCAGCAGTTACTCCTTTTCTTATGAGACGAACACTGAAGCTTTCTTT.

The sample holds many counts of this clonotype. The chain carries TRBV18 and TRBJ2-5, with TRBD2 as a possible D gene (5 bases). CDR3 size: 12 residues. Germline CDR1 and CDR2: KGHSH and LQKENI. Trimming removed 1 base from V and 5 bases from J, with 5 bases in between. This CDR3 is CASSPRRETQYF. The DNA of the CDR3 is TGTGCCAGCTCACCACGGAGGGAGACCCAGTACTTC.

The chain couples TRBV7-6 to TRBJ2-3, with D perhaps being TRBD1 or TRBD2 (5 bases each). Germline V CDR1 and CDR2: SGHVS, FNYEAQ. The V gene lost 5 bases and the J gene lost 2 bases, with 14 bases spanning the gap. The CDR3 is 15 amino acids. CDR3 amino acids: CASSPWKGTTDTQYF. The CDR3 bases are TGTGCCAGCAGCCCCTGGAAAGGGACCACAGATACGCAGTATTTT.

This clonotype came up a few times. V is TRBV6-2 or TRBV6-3 and J is TRBJ1-1; TRBD1 might be the D (5 bases). V was clipped by 11 bases and J by 0 bases, with 13 bases between them. The CDR3 covers 13 residues. The germline CDR1 and CDR2 sequences are MNHEY and SVGEGT. The CDR3 sequence: CACGGGMNTEAFF. The DNA of the CDR3 is TGTGCCTGTGGGGGGGGGATGAACACTGAAGCTTTCTTT.

In this sample, this clonotype turned up a few times. V gene TRBV13 combines with J gene TRBJ1-2, with 7 bases identical to TRBD1. This CDR3 contains 15 residues. Trimming cost V 4 bases and J 4 bases; bases outside gene matches: 9. Per the germline V gene, CDR1 is PRHDT and CDR2 is FYEKMQ (reference sequence). In DNA, the CDR3 is TGTGCCAGCAGCTCCGGGACAGCGGCTTTCTATGGCTACACCTTC. Translating it yields CASSSGTAAFYGYTF.

This clonotype was seen only a few times. The rearrangement uses TRBV7-9 and TRBJ1-4; TRBD1 agrees at 8 bases. CDR1 SEHNR and CDR2 FQNEAQ come from the germline V gene (reference sequence). The CDR3 consists of 17 residues. V shed 3 bases and J 4 bases; nucleotides not matched to a gene: 10. As DNA, the CDR3 is TGTGCCAGCAGCTTTGGGCAGGGGGCCGGATTTAATGAAAAACTGTTTTTT. It yields the protein CASSFGQGAGFNEKLFF. The whole variable domain, remainder taken from reference TRBV7-9 and TRBJ1-4, is DTGVSQNPRHKITKRGQNVTFRCDPISEHNRLYWYRQTLGQGPEFLTYFQNEAQLEKSRLLSDRFSAERPKGSFSTLEIQRTEQGDSAMYLCASSFGQGAGFNEKLFFGSGTQLSVL.

This clonotype was detected ten times or more. The rearrangement uses TRBV29-1 and TRBJ1-1, with 7 bases aligning to TRBD1. The V segment lost 6 bases and the J segment 8 bases; nucleotides outside the gene matches: 0. Germline-derived CDR1 and CDR2 are SQVTM and ANQGSEA. The CDR3 has 9 residues. For the CDR3, the DNA is TGCAGCGTGACAGGGGAAGCTTTCTTT. Its translation: CSVTGEAFF. Supplemented by reference TRBV29-1 and TRBJ1-1, the full variable domain reads SAVISQKPSRDICQRGTSLTIQCQVDSQVTMMFWYRQQPGQSLTLIATANQGSEATYESGFVIDKFPISRPNLTFSTLTVSNMSPEDSSIYLCSVTGEAFFGQGTRLTVV.

The rearrangement links TRBV7-9 to TRBJ1-5; D remains unclear. The CDR3 has 15 residues. Trimming stripped 1 base from V and 7 bases from J, with 14 bases between. Looked up from germline, CDR1 is SEHNR and CDR2 is FQNEAQ (reference sequence). The CDR3 bases are TGTGCCAGCAGCTTAGATCACGGGCTAGGCCAGCCCCAGCATTTT. Protein product: CASSLDHGLGQPQHF.

V usage is TRBV28 and J usage is TRBJ1-2; 8 bases agree with TRBD1. V was pared by 8 bases and J by 1 base, with 3 bases of the junction left unmatched. This CDR3 is built from 13 residues. CDR1 is MDHEN, CDR2 SYDVKM, per germline. The CDR3 DNA is TGTGCCAGCGGACAGGGACTTAACTATGGCTACACCTTC. It is translated as CASGQGLNYGYTF.

There are many counts of this clonotype. The V gene is TRBV2, the J gene TRBJ1-5, with D perhaps matching TRBD1 (5 bases). The CDR3 covers 14 residues. Deletions cut 2 bases from V and 6 bases from J, with 11 bases between. Germline CDR1 reads SNHLY; CDR2 reads FYNNEI. CDR3 protein: CASSEQGGGQPQHF. The CDR3 bases are TGTGCCAGCAGTGAACAGGGAGGAGGTCAGCCCCAGCATTTT.

The sample holds many counts of this clonotype. The junction differs from germline at one of its ends, possibly a read error. The chain recombines TRBV29-1 with TRBJ2-7; D tentatively fits TRBD1 or TRBD2 (5 bases each). Germline V lookup: CDR1 SQVTM, CDR2 ANQGSEA. This CDR3 comprises 11 residues. The CDR3 loop reads CSALEGTGALF. In DNA form, the CDR3 reads TGCAGCGCCCTAGAGGGGACGGGCGCGCTCTTC.

This clonotype was found many times. The CDR3 is CAISDLENTEAFF. The DNA for the CDR3 is TGTGCCATCAGTGATCTGGAGAACACTGAAGCTTTCTTT. The chain links TRBV10-3 to TRBJ1-1; D gene uncertain. Per the germline V gene, CDR1 is ENHRY and CDR2 is SYGVKD. The CDR3 totals 13 residues. Between the trimmed V and J ends, which lost 3 bases and 1 base, there was a span of 6 bases.

On this clonotype: The CDR3 end shows no conserved phenylalanine or tryptophan, and so a read error is likely. Here the CDR3 DNA reads TGTGCCAGCAGTCCGGGACAGACCCCCTACGAGCAGTACCTC. Amino acid sequence: CASSPGQTPYEQYL. This sequence joins TRBV9 and TRBJ2-7, with 7 bases lining up with TRBD1. Germline CDR1 is SGDLS and CDR2 is YYNGEE. There are 14 residues in the CDR3. V was pared by 5 bases and J by 2 bases, with 7 bases of the junction left unmatched.